The clone carrying this TCR beta chain was seen once. CDR3 length equals 15 residues. Trimming shortened V by 0 bases and J by 0 bases, and 9 bases separated the two germline ends. The germline V gene has CDR1 SGHNT and CDR2 YYREEE (reference sequence). This specimen belongs to a study of cytomegalovirus exposure and HLA in healthy donors. PCR primers comprised 60 Vbeta and 13 Jbeta primers. Clones were sequenced by immunoSEQ multiplex PCR, and TCRdb holds only the in-frame ones, with some missing. Counted here are over 85,000 clones, around 82% occurring once; the ten biggest clones make up over 5%. This chain joins TRBV5-4 and TRBJ1-1; D is possibly TRBD1 (5 bases). The clonotype comes from a man aged 40-55 years in good health and CMV-seropositive. What was sequenced was PBMCs. This CDR3 is CASSLGGGVNTEAFF. The CDR3, as DNA: TGTGCCAGCAGCTTGGGCGGAGGGGTGAACACTGAAGCTTTCTTT.